A single sample gave rise to the 19 T cell receptor beta chains below, sequenced in a study of T cells after yellow fever vaccination. TCRdb reprocessed the 5' RACE reads with MiXCR, giving one entry per CDR3 protein. The sample includes hundreds of thousands of distinct CDR3 sequences, roughly 12% of them seen just once. The sample consisted of PBMCs, taken on the day of the yellow fever booster vaccination. The origin of the receptors is a man younger than 40 who received the YFV17D yellow fever vaccine.

This clonotype was seen only a few times. This sequence joins TRBV6-1 and TRBJ2-3; TRBD1 matches 8 bases. The CDR3 is made up of 13 amino acids. V lost 11 bases and J lost 6; bases outside the gene matches: 10. Germline CDR1 MNHNS, CDR2 SASEGT. The CDR3 region has the DNA TGTGCCGCAGCACGCCAGGGGGCGGATACGCAGTATTTT. Amino acid sequence: CAAARQGADTQYF.

V and J are TRBV20-1 and TRBJ1-5; a weak D match, TRBD1 (6 bases). This CDR3 region has 13 residues. The V end was cut by 6 bases, the J end by 7 bases, with 16 bases between. Per germline, CDR1 DFQATT and CDR2 SNEGSKA (reference sequence). CDR3 loop: CSALAPGEQPQHF. The CDR3 DNA sequence: TGCAGTGCCCTCGCTCCAGGGGAACAGCCCCAGCATTTT.

This clonotype was counted many times. This chain joins TRBV5-1 and TRBJ2-3; 7 nucleotides align to TRBD1. This CDR3 has 14 residues. Germline assignment: CDR1 SGHRS and CDR2 YFSETQ. The trim removed 5 bases at V and 0 bases at J, leaving 3 bases unmatched. Here the CDR3 DNA reads TGCGCCAGCAGTACAGGGGAAAGCACAGATACGCAGTATTTT. Translated: CASSTGESTDTQYF.

There are a few counts of this clonotype. CDR3 DNA sequence: TGTGCCATCAGTGAGTCGATTGCACCTGAGCAGTTCTTC. Translating gives CAISESIAPEQFF. The chain is built from TRBV10-3 and TRBJ2-1; D is ambiguous. V lost 0 bases, J lost 9 bases, and 9 bases lay in between. The CDR3 consists of 13 residues. Germline assignment: CDR1 ENHRY and CDR2 SYGVKD.

The rearrangement links TRBV20-1 to TRBJ2-1; 13 bases map to TRBD2. CDR1 and CDR2 (germline): DFQATT, SNEGSKA (reference sequence). Trimming took 7 bases from V and 5 from J; bases not matched to a gene: 8. The CDR3 length is 15 residues. CDR3 amino acids: CSVLTGTSGDNEQFF. As DNA, the CDR3 is TGCAGTGTTTTAACCGGGACTAGCGGGGACAATGAGCAGTTCTTC.

This clonotype was counted ten times or more. This chain connects TRBV7-9 to TRBJ2-1, with TRBD1 as a possible D gene (6 bases). Trimming pared 9 bases from V and 5 bases from J, leaving 11 bases between. CDR3 length: 12 amino acids. CDR1 and CDR2 (germline): SEHNR, FQNEAQ (reference sequence). CDR3 sequence reads: CASHTGNNEQFF. In nucleotides, the CDR3 is TGTGCCAGTCACACAGGGAACAATGAGCAGTTCTTC.

This clonotype was seen only a few times. V and J are TRBV10-3 and TRBJ1-2; D not certain. The CDR3 extends over 11 amino acids. Trimming pared 7 bases from V and 8 bases from J, leaving 11 bases between. Germline loops: CDR1 ENHRY, CDR2 SYGVKD. The DNA for the CDR3 is TGTGCCATCAAAGGAGACAAGGGCTACACCTTC. Protein: CAIKGDKGYTF.

The rearrangement links TRBV6-5 to TRBJ2-3, with TRBD2 as a possible D gene (6 bases). This CDR3 comprises 17 residues. Germline V gene sequence: CDR1 MNHEY, CDR2 SVGAGI. Trimming left V 2 bases short and J 5 bases short, with 20 bases between. CDR3 in amino acids: CASSYTVAARGGDTQYF. In DNA form, the CDR3 reads TGTGCCAGCAGTTACACGGTAGCGGCGAGAGGTGGAGATACGCAGTATTTT.

This clonotype was counted a few times. The chain has TRBV11-2 and TRBJ2-7; TRBD2 is a possible D gene (5 bases). CDR3 size: 13 residues. Germline CDR1 is SGHAT and CDR2 is FQNNGV. Trimming took off 2 bases at V and 6 bases at J, with 11 bases between the two ends. CDR3 residues: CASSLSPSPEQYF. Here the CDR3 DNA reads TGTGCCAGCAGCTTAAGTCCTAGCCCCGAGCAGTACTTC.

This clonotype was counted between two and nine times. The chain joins TRBV20-1 to TRBJ2-1, with TRBD2 identical over 8 bases. Germline CDR1 and CDR2: DFQATT and SNEGSKA (reference sequence). J gave up 8 bases and V 7 bases, and 7 bases lay outside the gene matches. The CDR3 runs to 12 residues. This chain's CDR3 is CSVQRESDEQFF. CDR3 bases: TGCAGTGTTCAGCGGGAGTCGGATGAGCAGTTCTTC.

This chain joins TRBV24-1 and TRBJ2-1; D gene unclear. In germline, CDR1 is KGHDR, CDR2 SFDVKD. Trimming removed 1 base from V and 10 bases from J, with 10 bases in between. CDR3 size: 13 residues. The CDR3 region is CATSDFPNAEQFF. The CDR3 coding sequence is TGTGCCACCAGTGATTTTCCCAACGCGGAGCAGTTCTTC.

V usage is TRBV11-2 and J usage is TRBJ2-1; D possibly matches TRBD1 or TRBD2 (6 bases each). V was trimmed by 5 bases and J by 9 bases, leaving 14 bases between them. This CDR3 is built from 13 residues. CDR1 is SGHAT and CDR2 is FQNNGV in the germline V gene. The CDR3 bases are TGTGCCAGCAGCCACGGGGGCCGGAGTGAGCAGTTCTTC. It codes for CASSHGGRSEQFF. Complete variable domain (other parts from reference TRBV11-2 and TRBJ2-1): EAGVAQSPRYKIIEKRQSVAFWCNPISGHATLYWYQQILGQGPKLLIQFQNNGVVDDSQLPKDRFSAERLKGVDSTLKIQPAKLEDSAVYLCASSHGGRSEQFFGPGTRLTVL.

This clonotype occurred a few times. This chain joins TRBV5-1 and TRBJ2-1; TRBD2 is a possible D gene (7 bases). This CDR3 contains 14 residues. V gave up 5 bases and J gave up 15 bases, with 24 bases separating them. CDR1 is SGHRS, CDR2 YFSETQ, per germline. The DNA for the CDR3 is TGCGCCAGCAGGGGAGGGACAAACCCGTCGTCAATGTTCTTC. This translates into CASRGGTNPSSMFF. Looking up the rest from reference TRBV5-1 and TRBJ2-1 gives the full variable domain: KAGVTQTPRYLIKTRGQQVTLSCSPISGHRSVSWYQQTPGQGLQFLFEYFSETQRNKGNFPGRFSGRQFSNSRSEMNVSTLELGDSALYLCASRGGTNPSSMFFGPGTRLTVL.

There are a few counts of this clonotype. The chain uses TRBV6-5 and TRBJ2-3; TRBD2 matches 9 bases. CDR1 is MNHEY and CDR2 is SVGAGI in the germline V gene. This CDR3 has 16 amino acids. Trimming at V came to 0 bases and at J to 3 bases, leaving 4 bases not matched to a gene. Written as DNA, the CDR3 is TGTGCCAGCAGTTACTCGGGGACTAGCTCAACAGATACGCAGTATTTT. It is translated as CASSYSGTSSTDTQYF.

This clonotype was detected a few times. This chain uses TRBV21-1 with TRBJ2-2; the table's D call TRBD2 went unverified against the DNA. TRBV21-1 is flagged as a pseudogene. The CDR3 is 15 amino acids. CDR3 DNA sequence: TGTGCCAGCAGCTTACTAGCGGGAGATCCCGGGGAGCTGTTTTTT. As protein: CASSLLAGDPGELFF.

The chain uses TRBV30 and TRBJ1-4; tentative D call: TRBD1 (5 bases). There are 12 residues in the CDR3. From germline, CDR1 is GTSNPN and CDR2 SVGIG (reference sequence). Trimming took 3 bases from V and 9 from J, leaving 11 bases between them. CDR3: CAWSRDGQKLFF. The CDR3 region has the DNA TGTGCCTGGAGCAGGGATGGGCAAAAACTGTTTTTT.

This clonotype was detected only a few times. The V call is TRBV7-2, the J call TRBJ2-3, with TRBD2 matching 7 bases. Germline lookup yields CDR1 SGHTA and CDR2 FQGNSA. V shed 2 bases and J 4 bases; nucleotides not matched to a gene: 6. The CDR3 is 15 residues long. Here the CDR3 DNA reads TGTGCCAGCAGCTTACGCGGGAGTAGGGCAGATACGCAGTATTTT. This encodes CASSLRGSRADTQYF.

The chain couples TRBV7-8 to TRBJ2-7; TRBD2 might be the D (6 bases). The CDR3 spans 15 residues. V was trimmed by 2 bases and J by 6 bases, leaving 17 bases between them. The germline V gene has CDR1 SGHVS and CDR2 FQNEAQ. In nucleotides, the CDR3 is TGTGCCAGCAGCTTATTATCAACTAGCTTTCCCGAGCAGTACTTC. Its protein is CASSLLSTSFPEQYF.

This clonotype came up a few times. The chain employs TRBV12-3 or TRBV12-4 and TRBJ2-1; the D gene could be TRBD1 or TRBD2 (6 bases each). Trimming took off 8 bases at V and 1 base at J, with 12 bases between the two ends. CDR3 length equals 14 residues. The CDR3 DNA follows: TGTGCCAGCTCAACAGGGACTTCCTACAATGAGCAGTTCTTC. The encoded protein is CASSTGTSYNEQFF.